The rows below give T cell receptor beta chains drawn from one sample of a study of shared clonotypes between healthy human individuals. TCRdb keeps only in-frame clones here, not all; method: immunoSEQ multiplex PCR. The sample lists roughly 700,000 clones, 74% occurring once. Sequenced sample: memory CD4+ T cells sorted from blood. The receptors stem from a woman aged 25 to 39 in good health. Each CDR3 is given without its conserved first and last residue. The order of the fields is J gene, V gene, CDR3 protein.

TRBJ1-5,TRBV19,ASTRQGPRSGSNQPQH
TRBJ1-1,TRBV11-2,ASSLNRETEAF
TRBJ2-7,TRBV2,ATNLGQESYEQY
TRBJ2-3,TRBV28,ASSSESTQY
TRBJ2-5,TRBV11-3,ASSQGLAGPQETQY
TRBJ2-1,TRBV5-1,ASSLSSGIYNEQF
TRBJ2-4,TRBV10-2,ASSERGLAGVGQNIQY
TRBJ2-2,TRBV5-1,ASSLIGGGVFTGELF
TRBJ1-1,TRBV27,ASSSYGGAREAF
TRBJ2-1,TRBV28,ASSSPGLAGYEQF
TRBJ1-5,TRBV18,ASSPGLGNQPQH
TRBJ2-3,TRBV7-9,ASSLELAAQY
TRBJ2-7,TRBV6-1,ASSPGGVNPYEQY
TRBJ1-5,TRBV2,ASSEKAPRGNSPQH
TRBJ2-7,TRBV28,ASISAGYEQY
TRBJ2-3,TRBV7-9,ASSLGPRVTDTQY
TRBJ2-5,TRBV28,ASSSHLGETQY
TRBJ1-2,TRBV7-9,ASSPNSGQGNGYT
TRBJ2-3,TRBV7-9,ASSLAGPTDTQY
TRBJ2-6,TRBV28,ASSFKGLAGPGANVLT
TRBJ2-5,TRBV11-1,ASSPRSQGVEETQY
TRBJ1-1,TRBV27,ASSPLVLGVTEAF